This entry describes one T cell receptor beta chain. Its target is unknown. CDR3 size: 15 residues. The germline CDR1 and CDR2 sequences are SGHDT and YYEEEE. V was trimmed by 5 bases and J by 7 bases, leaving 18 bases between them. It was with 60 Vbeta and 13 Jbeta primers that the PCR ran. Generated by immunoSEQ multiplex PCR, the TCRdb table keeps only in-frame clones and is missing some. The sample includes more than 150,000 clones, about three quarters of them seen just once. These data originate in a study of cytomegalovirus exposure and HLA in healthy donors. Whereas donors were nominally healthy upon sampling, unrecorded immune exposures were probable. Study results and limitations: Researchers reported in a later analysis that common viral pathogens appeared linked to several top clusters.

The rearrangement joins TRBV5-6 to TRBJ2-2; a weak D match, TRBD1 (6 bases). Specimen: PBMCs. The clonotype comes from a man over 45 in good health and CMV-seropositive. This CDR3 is CASRSGAGEIGELFF. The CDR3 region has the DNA TGTGCCAGCAGAAGTGGGGCAGGGGAGATCGGGGAGCTGTTTTTT.